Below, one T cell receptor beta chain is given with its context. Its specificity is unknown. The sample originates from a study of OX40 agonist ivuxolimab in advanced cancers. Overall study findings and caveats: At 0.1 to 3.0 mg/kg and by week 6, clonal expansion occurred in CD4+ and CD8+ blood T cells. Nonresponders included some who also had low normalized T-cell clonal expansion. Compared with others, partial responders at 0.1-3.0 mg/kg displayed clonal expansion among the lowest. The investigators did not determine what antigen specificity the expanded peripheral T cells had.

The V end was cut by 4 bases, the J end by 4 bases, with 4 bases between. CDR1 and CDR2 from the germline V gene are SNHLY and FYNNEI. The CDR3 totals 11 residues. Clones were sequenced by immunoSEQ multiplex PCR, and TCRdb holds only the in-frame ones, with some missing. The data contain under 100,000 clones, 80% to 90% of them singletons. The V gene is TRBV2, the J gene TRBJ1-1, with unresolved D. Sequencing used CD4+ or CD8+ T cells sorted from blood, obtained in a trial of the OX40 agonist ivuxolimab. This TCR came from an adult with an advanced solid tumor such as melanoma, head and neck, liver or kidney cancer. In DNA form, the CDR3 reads TGTGCCAGCAGTGTATTCACTGAAGCTTTCTTT. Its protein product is CASSVFTEAFF.